Presented here are 26 T cell receptor beta chains from one specimen sequenced in a study of blood T cell repertoires in COVID-19. Sequencing was performed with immunoSEQ multiplex PCR; in TCRdb, only in-frame clones are kept and a portion is missing. The sample has approximately 250,000 clones, around 93% seen once. Sequencing was done on a sample of PBMCs or T cells enriched from blood (not recorded which). These receptors originate from a middle-aged man who had been exposed to COVID-19.

The rearrangement joins TRBV28 to TRBJ1-1; TRBD1 aligns across 11 bases. Unmatched junction bases numbered 10, after V lost 4 bases and J lost 6 bases. The V gene's germline CDR1 is MDHEN and CDR2 SYDVKM. The CDR3 loop spans 16 amino acids. DNA for the CDR3: TGTGCCAGCAGTTCCGTTTCGGGACAGGGGGACCCTGAAGCTTTCTTT. Translated, it gives CASSSVSGQGDPEAFF.

The CDR3, as DNA: TGCGCCAGCAGCTCCGGACGGACGGGAAGAGAGACCCAGTACTTC. Its translation: CASSSGRTGRETQYF. This chain connects TRBV5-1 to TRBJ2-5; a possible D gene is TRBD2 (5 bases). The CDR3 length is 15 residues. CDR1 SGHRS and CDR2 YFSETQ come from the germline V gene. V lost 3 bases and J lost 4, with 16 bases in between.

This clone was counted once. The rearrangement uses TRBV5-4 and TRBJ2-7; D might be TRBD2 (6 bases). The CDR3 loop spans 13 amino acids. Germline V gives CDR1 SGHNT, CDR2 YYREEE (reference sequence). V was pared by 4 bases and J by 5 bases, with 13 bases between. This CDR3 is CASSPIPGDEQYF. CDR3 nucleotides: TGTGCCAGCAGCCCCATCCCGGGGGACGAGCAGTACTTC.

This clone was detected only a few times. The rearrangement joins TRBV5-4 to TRBJ1-3, with TRBD1 identical over 9 bases. Germline V gives CDR1 SGHNT, CDR2 YYREEE (reference sequence). After removal of 3 bases from V and 3 bases from J, the junction contained 4 bases not matched to a gene. The CDR3 is 15 amino acids. The CDR3 coding sequence is TGTGCCAGCAGCTCTCCGACAGGGGGTGGAAACACCATATATTTT. As protein: CASSSPTGGGNTIYF.

The chain recombines TRBV15 with TRBJ2-7, with 10 bases fitting TRBD1. The germline CDR1 and CDR2 sequences are LNHNV and YYDKDF (reference sequence). This CDR3 has 18 amino acids. The V segment lost 0 bases and the J segment 6 bases; nucleotides outside the gene matches: 14. CDR3 protein: CATSREVIMGTGVVEQYF. The CDR3 DNA is TGTGCCACCAGCAGAGAAGTCATCATGGGGACAGGGGTTGTCGAGCAGTACTTC.

The chain has TRBV30 and TRBJ2-1; the match to TRBD2 covers 11 bases. With 4 bases clipped from V and 7 bases from J, the junction kept 6 bases outside the gene matches. The CDR3 is made up of 14 amino acids. Germline V gene lookup returns CDR1 GTSNPN and CDR2 SVGIG (reference sequence). The CDR3 coding sequence is TGTGCCTGGACCCCCGGACTAGCGGGTAATGAGCAGTTCTTC. This sequence encodes CAWTPGLAGNEQFF.

This rearrangement joins TRBV28 to TRBJ2-3; the D gene is possibly TRBD2 (5 bases). The germline CDR1 and CDR2 sequences are MDHEN and SYDVKM. This CDR3 is 13 amino acids long. Between the trimmed V and J ends, which lost 4 bases and 2 bases, there was a span of 7 bases. The CDR3 here is CASSSGDTDTQYF. In DNA form, the CDR3 reads TGTGCCAGCAGTTCCGGGGACACAGATACGCAGTATTTT.

The CDR3 loop is CASSLLGGGGYGYTF. The CDR3 DNA follows: TGTGCCAGCAGCTTATTGGGAGGCGGGGGCTATGGCTACACCTTC. V is TRBV7-2 and J is TRBJ1-2; maybe TRBD1 (5 bases). Deletions cut 2 bases from V and 4 bases from J, with 14 bases between. From germline, CDR1 is SGHTA and CDR2 FQGNSA. The CDR3 covers 15 residues.

V is TRBV19 and J is TRBJ2-2; D gene ambiguous. The CDR3 totals 12 residues. The germline gives CDR1 LNHDA, CDR2 SQIVND (reference sequence). V was trimmed by 1 base and J by 7 bases, leaving 4 bases between them. The CDR3 loop is CASSIASGELFF. For the CDR3, the DNA is TGTGCCAGTAGTATAGCTAGCGGGGAGCTGTTTTTT.

The V gene is TRBV19, the J gene TRBJ2-2; 9 bases line up with TRBD1. Germline CDR1 is LNHDA and CDR2 is SQIVND (reference sequence). The CDR3 is made up of 14 amino acids. Trimming took 7 bases from V and 4 from J; bases not matched to a gene: 4. In DNA, the CDR3 is TGTGCCAGTAAACAGGGGGCGATCACCGGGGAGCTGTTTTTT. Protein: CASKQGAITGELFF. The full variable domain, completed using reference TRBV19 and TRBJ2-2, is DGGITQSPKYLFRKEGQNVTLSCEQNLNHDAMYWYRQDPGQGLRLIYYSQIVNDFQKGDIAEGYSVSREKKESFPLTVTSAQKNPTAFYLCASKQGAITGELFFGEGSRLTVL.

This sequence joins TRBV19 and TRBJ2-6; D is possibly TRBD1 (5 bases). The V gene lost 5 bases and the J gene lost 4 bases, with 12 bases spanning the gap. This CDR3 has 15 amino acids. Per germline, CDR1 LNHDA and CDR2 SQIVND (reference sequence). CDR3 in DNA: TGTGCCAGTAGTGTCAGGGTCTCAGGGGCCAACGTCCTGACTTTC. It codes for CASSVRVSGANVLTF.

The chain recombines TRBV14 with TRBJ1-1; no clear D. Germline-derived CDR1 and CDR2 are SGHDN and FVKESK. V lost 1 base and J lost 3, with 15 bases in between. The CDR3 totals 16 residues. As DNA, the CDR3 is TGTGCCAGCAGCCAAGGACGCGGGGTCTTGGACACTGAAGCTTTCTTT. Its translation is CASSQGRGVLDTEAFF.

V usage is TRBV19 and J usage is TRBJ2-1; weak D call: TRBD2 (6 bases). V was trimmed by 3 bases and J by 9 bases, leaving 24 bases between them. The germline V gene encodes CDR1 LNHDA and CDR2 SQIVND (reference sequence). The CDR3 extends over 17 amino acids. The CDR3 loop reads CASSIPGDAAGRGEQFF. Written as DNA, the CDR3 is TGTGCCAGTAGTATTCCGGGGGACGCGGCGGGTAGGGGTGAGCAGTTCTTC.

J is TRBJ2-1 and V is TRBV10-3; possible D gene TRBD2, 5 bases. Germline CDR1 ENHRY, CDR2 SYGVKD. V lost 5 bases, J lost 2 bases, and 13 bases lay in between. The CDR3 is 15 amino acids. CDR3 sequence: CAISLEKGAYNEQFF. DNA for the CDR3: TGTGCCATCAGTTTGGAAAAGGGAGCCTACAATGAGCAGTTCTTC.

The chain has TRBV28 and TRBJ1-2, with 7 nucleotides matching TRBD1. In germline, CDR1 is MDHEN, CDR2 SYDVKM. Germline trimming cut 6 bases from V and 6 bases from J; bases unmatched to any gene: 13. This CDR3 has 15 amino acids. CDR3 residues: CASRERDREINGYTF. CDR3 sequence (DNA): TGTGCCAGCAGAGAACGGGACAGAGAAATAAATGGCTACACCTTC.

V is TRBV27 and J is TRBJ1-4; no reliable D call. The V and J ends lost 11 bases and 2 bases respectively, with 12 bases between them. This CDR3 is built from 13 residues. Looked up from germline, CDR1 is MNHEY and CDR2 is SMNVEV (reference sequence). The CDR3 protein is CAERGVTNEKLFF. In DNA, the CDR3 is TGTGCCGAGAGAGGAGTCACTAATGAAAAACTGTTTTTT.

V gene TRBV29-1 combines with J gene TRBJ2-2; the match to TRBD1 covers 11 bases. This CDR3 spans 15 amino acids. Trimming cost V 4 bases and J 1 base; bases outside gene matches: 2. CDR1 is SQVTM and CDR2 is ANQGSEA in the germline V gene. CDR3 DNA sequence: TGCAGCGTTGGAGGGACAGGGGGGAACACCGGGGAGCTGTTTTTT. Its translation: CSVGGTGGNTGELFF.

The V and J genes are TRBV6-4 and TRBJ1-1; 7 bases map to TRBD1. This CDR3 is built from 14 residues. Trimming cost V 7 bases and J 4 bases; bases outside gene matches: 9. The germline V gene encodes CDR1 MRHNA and CDR2 SNTAGT. The CDR3 sequence: CASTPTGRSTEAFF. CDR3 DNA sequence: TGTGCCAGCACCCCGACAGGGAGGAGCACTGAAGCTTTCTTT.

The CDR3 here is CASSFGAGVGETQYF. The CDR3 nucleotides are TGTGCCAGCAGCTTCGGAGCGGGAGTGGGAGAGACCCAGTACTTC. V usage is TRBV5-6 and J usage is TRBJ2-5; 8 bases match TRBD2. The CDR3 contains 15 residues. Unmatched junction bases numbered 7, after V lost 2 bases and J lost 4 bases. Germline V gene lookup returns CDR1 SGHDT and CDR2 YYEEEE.

This clone was seen a single time. The chain carries TRBV9 and TRBJ1-5; 9 nucleotides align to TRBD1. CDR3 length: 15 residues. With V trimmed by 4 bases and J by 2 bases, 4 bases remained unmatched. CDR1 and CDR2 (germline): SGDLS, YYNGEE. DNA of the CDR3: TGTGCCAGCAGCAAGGGACAGGGCGGCAATCAGCCCCAGCATTTT. It codes for CASSKGQGGNQPQHF.

CDR3 nucleotides: TGTGCCAGCTCACGATATACGGGACAGGGCGCGAACTATGGCTACACCTTC. Encoded protein: CASSRYTGQGANYGYTF. V gene TRBV18 combines with J gene TRBJ1-2; 9 bases agree with TRBD1. Germline CDR1 KGHSH, CDR2 LQKENI. After removal of 4 bases from V and 2 bases from J, the junction contained 11 bases not matched to a gene. This CDR3 has 17 residues.

This chain joins TRBV25-1 and TRBJ2-7, with D possibly being TRBD1 (7 bases). Germline CDR1 MGHDK, CDR2 SYGVNS. V was trimmed by 3 bases and J by 3 bases, leaving 18 bases between them. The CDR3 sequence is 16 residues long. CDR3 DNA sequence: TGTGCCAGCAGTGATGAGGGGGGACAGAGATACTACGAGCAGTACTTC. It specifies CASSDEGGQRYYEQYF.

CDR3 in amino acids: CASSKAHIGGACEQYF. The DNA of the CDR3 is TGTGCCAGCAGCAAAGCCCACATTGGGGGGGCCTGCGAGCAGTACTTC. This rearrangement joins TRBV21-1 to TRBJ2-7; whether TRBD2, the table's D call, matches the DNA was not checked. TRBV21-1 is shown as a pseudogene. This CDR3 has 16 residues.

This clone is a singleton in its sample. The chain links TRBV2 to TRBJ1-5; D uncertain. V dropped 6 bases and J dropped 3 bases, with 15 bases sitting between them. Germline V gives CDR1 SNHLY, CDR2 FYNNEI. This CDR3 comprises 15 residues. CDR3 region: CASSPRVGDNQPQHF. The CDR3 DNA sequence: TGTGCCAGCAGCCCCCGGGTAGGTGACAATCAGCCCCAGCATTTT.

The genes are TRBV30 and TRBJ1-2; no definite D call. Germline V gene sequence: CDR1 GTSNPN, CDR2 SVGIG (reference sequence). The germline V and J ends were trimmed by 0 bases and 7 bases, with 12 bases remaining between them. CDR3 length: 13 amino acids. The CDR3: CAWSVLEEIGYTF. CDR3 DNA sequence: TGTGCCTGGAGTGTATTGGAGGAGATTGGCTACACCTTC.

The chain joins TRBV28 to TRBJ2-3; D is ambiguous. In germline, CDR1 is MDHEN, CDR2 SYDVKM. Trimming removed 3 bases at V and 4 bases at J, with 11 bases between. The CDR3 extends over 14 amino acids. The chain's CDR3 is CASSFGQVPDTQYF. CDR3 nucleotides: TGTGCCAGCAGTTTTGGGCAAGTTCCAGATACGCAGTATTTT.